Here is one T cell receptor (beta chain) with its context. Its antigen is undetermined. The data derive from a study of a mutant IDH1 vaccine in newly diagnosed glioma. V lost 1 base to trimming and J lost 3 bases, with 4 bases between them. CDR1 and CDR2 (germline): SGHAT, FQNNGV. This CDR3 spans 12 amino acids. Profiling relied on immunoSEQ multiplex PCR, and the TCRdb table lists in-frame clones only, not all of them. The sample contains about 94,000 clones, roughly 89% of which appear only once. Documented time point: week 47, end of study. Every vaccine dose comprised 300 ug of mutant IDH1 20-mer peptide plus topical imiquimod.

Sequencing used PBMCs, obtained from a glioma patient whose treatment included an IDH1 peptide vaccine. This clonotype was obtained from a woman aged 45 to 65 with glioma. The J gene is TRBJ2-7, the V gene TRBV11-2; D unresolved. CDR3 sequence: CASSLGSYEQYF. The CDR3 DNA is TGTGCCAGCAGCTTAGGCAGCTACGAGCAGTACTTC.